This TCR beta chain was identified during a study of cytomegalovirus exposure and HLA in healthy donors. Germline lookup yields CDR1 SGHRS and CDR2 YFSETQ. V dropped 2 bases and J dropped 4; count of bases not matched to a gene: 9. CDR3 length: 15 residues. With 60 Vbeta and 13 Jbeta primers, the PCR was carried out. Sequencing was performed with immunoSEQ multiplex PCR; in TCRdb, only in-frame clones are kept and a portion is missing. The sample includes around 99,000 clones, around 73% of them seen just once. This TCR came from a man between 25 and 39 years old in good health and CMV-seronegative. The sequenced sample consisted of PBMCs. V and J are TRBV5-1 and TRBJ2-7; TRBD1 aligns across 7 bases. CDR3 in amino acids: CASSFETGLGYEQYF. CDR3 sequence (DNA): TGCGCCAGCAGCTTCGAGACAGGGTTAGGATACGAGCAGTACTTC.